The 26 T cell receptor beta chains below all came from one sample that was sequenced in a study of blood T cell repertoires in COVID-19. Produced via immunoSEQ multiplex PCR; TCRdb's table is partial and in-frame only. The table records 150,000 or so clones, roughly 82% of them present only once. The sample consisted of peripheral blood. The source of these receptors is a human donor with acute or convalescent COVID-19. The donor label of this sample is uncertain.

The chain employs TRBV6-6 and TRBJ1-5; 9 bases fit TRBD1. V shed 8 bases, J shed 5 bases, and the junction held 7 bases outside the gene matches. CDR3 length: 14 amino acids. Germline-derived CDR1 and CDR2 are MNHNY and SVGAGI (reference sequence). The CDR3 spells CASGEQGAYQPQHF. CDR3 sequence (DNA): TGTGCCAGCGGAGAACAGGGGGCATATCAGCCCCAGCATTTT.

This chain connects TRBV10-2 to TRBJ1-2; a weak D match, TRBD1 (6 bases). The V gene lost 8 bases and the J gene lost 3 bases, with 13 bases spanning the gap. The germline CDR1 and CDR2 sequences are WSHSY and SAAADI. The CDR3 contains 13 residues. The CDR3 is CASSAGAHYGYTF. In DNA form, the CDR3 reads TGCGCCAGCTCAGCAGGGGCCCACTATGGCTACACCTTC.

V and J are TRBV2 and TRBJ1-1; TRBD1 aligns across 8 bases. Germline-derived CDR1 and CDR2 are SNHLY and FYNNEI. J was trimmed by 9 bases and V by 2 bases; bases with no gene match: 8. The CDR3 extends over 14 amino acids. The CDR3 spells CASSETRTGSKAFF. The CDR3 DNA follows: TGTGCCAGCAGTGAAACCCGGACAGGGAGTAAAGCTTTCTTT.

J is TRBJ2-7 and V is TRBV27, with 7 bases identical to TRBD2. The V and J ends lost 3 bases and 2 bases, in that order; junction bases with no gene match: 13. Germline CDR1 reads MNHEY; CDR2 reads SMNVEV (reference sequence). The CDR3 consists of 17 residues. The CDR3 nucleotides are TGTGCCAGCAGTTTCCGTCCTGGGGGGGGATCCCCCTACGAGCAGTACTTC. Residues: CASSFRPGGGSPYEQYF.

The rearrangement links TRBV9 to TRBJ2-5; perhaps TRBD1 as D (6 bases). The germline gives CDR1 SGDLS, CDR2 YYNGEE. V lost 2 bases and J 0 bases, leaving 8 bases between the germline ends. There are 14 residues in the CDR3. For the CDR3, the DNA is TGTGCCAGCAGCGTCACAGGGTACCAAGAGACCCAGTACTTC. Protein: CASSVTGYQETQYF.

This chain joins TRBV5-1 and TRBJ2-2; 7 bases are shared with TRBD1. Unmatched junction bases numbered 6, after V lost 6 bases and J lost 1 base. Germline CDR1 SGHRS, CDR2 YFSETQ. The CDR3 totals 15 residues. CDR3 coding DNA: TGCGCCAGCAAGTCCGGGACAGAGAACACCGGGGAGCTGTTTTTT. Translating it yields CASKSGTENTGELFF.

The chain joins TRBV30 to TRBJ2-7, with TRBD1 matching over 7 bases. This CDR3 has 14 amino acids. V dropped 5 bases and J dropped 1; count of bases not matched to a gene: 8. Per germline, CDR1 GTSNPN and CDR2 SVGIG (reference sequence). CDR3 nucleotides: TGTGCCTGGGGTTTTAAGGGACAGTCCTACGAGCAGTACTTC. Protein sequence: CAWGFKGQSYEQYF.

This chain joins TRBV6-6 and TRBJ1-5; D unclear. Trimming stripped 0 bases from V and 0 bases from J, with 9 bases between. There are 16 residues in the CDR3. Germline-derived CDR1 and CDR2 are MNHNY and SVGAGI (reference sequence). This chain's CDR3 is CASSYSYGYSNQPQHF. The CDR3 region has the DNA TGTGCCAGCAGTTACTCGTACGGGTATAGCAATCAGCCCCAGCATTTT.

The rearrangement joins TRBV7-9 to TRBJ1-1; TRBD1 is a possible D gene (6 bases). CDR3 length: 13 residues. Germline lookup yields CDR1 SEHNR and CDR2 FQNEAQ (reference sequence). V shed 3 bases and J shed 7 bases, with 12 bases lying between them. CDR3: CASSFAGAGEAFF. In DNA, the CDR3 is TGTGCCAGCAGCTTCGCGGGGGCCGGTGAAGCTTTCTTT.

A few counts support this clone. The rearrangement joins TRBV7-3 to TRBJ2-3; weak D call: TRBD1 (6 bases). V was pared by 4 bases and J by 0 bases, with 11 bases between. From germline, CDR1 is SGHTA and CDR2 FQGTGA. This CDR3 has 15 amino acids. For the CDR3, the DNA is TGTGCCAGCAGCTCTCTCGGACAGAGCACAGATACGCAGTATTTT. It encodes CASSSLGQSTDTQYF.

This chain uses TRBV7-8 with TRBJ2-3, with TRBD1 matching 7 bases. The CDR3 consists of 16 residues. The germline V gene has CDR1 SGHVS and CDR2 FQNEAQ. V lost 5 bases, J lost 5 bases, and 13 bases stayed unmatched. CDR3 DNA: TGTGCCAGCAGCAGTACGGGACAGAGCAGCCGAGATACGCAGTATTTT. This codes for CASSSTGQSSRDTQYF.

This chain links TRBV4-1 with TRBJ1-2, with 8 bases lining up with TRBD1. CDR3 length: 13 amino acids. V lost 3 bases, J lost 7 bases, and 4 bases stayed unmatched. Germline assignment: CDR1 MGHRA and CDR2 YSYEKL. The CDR3 sequence: CASSQQGAAGYTF. The CDR3 nucleotides are TGCGCCAGCAGCCAGCAGGGGGCGGCTGGCTACACCTTC.

This clone came up many times. The chain combines TRBV5-4 with TRBJ1-1; D ambiguous. The ends were cut back, 0 bases at V and 1 base at J, with 10 bases in the middle. The germline gives CDR1 SGHNT, CDR2 YYREEE (reference sequence). The CDR3 spans 15 residues. The CDR3 here is CASSLADKPNTEAFF. The CDR3 DNA sequence: TGTGCCAGCAGCTTGGCTGACAAACCGAACACTGAAGCTTTCTTT.

This clone was picked up a small number of times. The chain has TRBV18 and TRBJ2-6, with a possible D match to TRBD2 (6 bases). Trimming pared 8 bases from V and 0 bases from J, leaving 8 bases between. The CDR3 has 14 amino acids. Germline CDR1 is KGHSH and CDR2 is LQKENI. The CDR3 spells CASPGDSGANVLTF. CDR3 DNA: TGTGCCAGCCCGGGGGACTCTGGGGCCAACGTCCTGACTTTC.

This sequence joins TRBV6-5 and TRBJ2-7, with a tentative D call TRBD2 (6 bases). The germline V gene has CDR1 MNHEY and CDR2 SVGAGI. This CDR3 has 13 residues. Trimming shortened V by 6 bases and J by 1 base, and 10 bases separated the two germline ends. This CDR3 reads CASSLAGSYEQYF. CDR3 DNA: TGTGCCAGCAGCCTGGCGGGATCCTACGAGCAGTACTTC.

This chain connects TRBV28 to TRBJ1-5; perhaps TRBD1 as D (5 bases). CDR1 is MDHEN, CDR2 SYDVKM, per germline. Trimming removed 3 bases from V and 8 bases from J, with 20 bases in between. The CDR3 has 16 residues. The CDR3 region is CASSFNRRPKGEPQHF. CDR3 in DNA: TGTGCCAGCAGTTTTAACAGGCGCCCAAAAGGGGAGCCCCAGCATTTT. The full variable domain, with the rest looked up from reference TRBV28 and TRBJ1-5, is DVKVTQSSRYLVKRTGEKVFLECVQDMDHENMFWYRQDPGLGLRLIYFSYDVKMKEKGDIPEGYSVSREKKERFSLILESASTNQTSMYLCASSFNRRPKGEPQHFGDGTRLSIL.

The V call is TRBV15, the J call TRBJ1-2; TRBD1 matches 7 bases. Germline V CDR1 and CDR2: LNHNV, YYDKDF (reference sequence). There are 13 residues in the CDR3. Trimming cost V 8 bases and J 8 bases; bases outside gene matches: 11. CDR3: CATAPITGAGYTF. CDR3 nucleotides: TGTGCCACCGCGCCTATTACAGGGGCCGGCTACACCTTC. Using reference TRBV15 and TRBJ1-2 for the parts outside the CDR3, the full variable domain is DAMVIQNPRYQVTQFGKPVTLSCSQTLNHNVMYWYQQKSSQAPKLLFHYYDKDFNNEADTPDNFQSRRPNTSFCFLDIRSPGLGDTAMYLCATAPITGAGYTFGSGTRLTVV.

The chain uses TRBV15 and TRBJ1-4, with D possibly matching TRBD1 (5 bases). The germline V gene encodes CDR1 LNHNV and CDR2 YYDKDF (reference sequence). The CDR3 contains 15 residues. V lost 5 bases, J lost 8 bases, and 18 bases lay in between. The CDR3 is CATSQTGREEEKLFF. The CDR3 coding sequence is TGTGCCACCAGCCAAACCGGCAGGGAGGAGGAAAAACTGTTTTTT.

As for this clone: At the DNA level, this CDR3 is encoded by other sequences in the same sample as well. This rearrangement joins TRBV7-2 to TRBJ2-5, with D perhaps matching TRBD2 (6 bases). The CDR3 is made up of 14 amino acids. The germline gives CDR1 SGHTA, CDR2 FQGNSA. Trimming cost V 5 bases and J 5 bases, with 15 bases left between them. Here the CDR3 reads CASSLGSAGETQYF. CDR3 nucleotides: TGTGCCAGCAGCCTGGGATCCGCGGGGGAGACCCAGTACTTC.

The table lists this clone with a count of one. This sequence joins TRBV21-1 and TRBJ1-6; the table assigns TRBD1, which was not confirmed against the DNA. TRBV21-1 is a pseudogene. CDR3 length: 17 residues. The CDR3 here is CASSKWGDREVYSPLHF. CDR3 nucleotide sequence: TGTGCCAGCAGCAAATGGGGGGACAGGGAGGTTTACTCACCCCTCCACTTT.

The rearrangement uses TRBV4-2 and TRBJ1-1; D gene unclear. Deletions cut 1 base from V and 0 bases from J, with 6 bases between. Per germline, CDR1 LGHNA and CDR2 YNFKEQ. This CDR3 comprises 14 residues. CDR3 sequence reads: CASSQGTVNTEAFF. As DNA, the CDR3 is TGTGCCAGCAGCCAAGGCACGGTGAACACTGAAGCTTTCTTT.

The chain recombines TRBV19 with TRBJ2-3, with D perhaps TRBD2 (6 bases). The CDR3 length is 14 residues. Trimming left V 4 bases short and J 5 bases short, with 13 bases between. Germline V gene lookup returns CDR1 LNHDA and CDR2 SQIVND (reference sequence). Here the CDR3 DNA reads TGTGCCAGTAGTACCACCTGGCGGGGAGATACGCAGTATTTT. Translated: CASSTTWRGDTQYF. The complete variable domain, with remaining parts taken from reference TRBV19 and TRBJ2-3, reads DGGITQSPKYLFRKEGQNVTLSCEQNLNHDAMYWYRQDPGQGLRLIYYSQIVNDFQKGDIAEGYSVSREKKESFPLTVTSAQKNPTAFYLCASSTTWRGDTQYFGPGTRLTVL.

The J gene is TRBJ2-7, the V gene TRBV6-5, with a tentative D call TRBD1 (5 bases). In germline, CDR1 is MNHEY, CDR2 SVGAGI. With 4 bases removed from V and 9 bases from J, the gap between germline ends came to 13 bases. This CDR3 spans 12 amino acids. In nucleotides, the CDR3 is TGTGCCAGCAGTTCCCGGACATCGGGGCAGTACTTC. Amino acid sequence: CASSSRTSGQYF.

The chain links TRBV2 to TRBJ1-2; 9 bases agree with TRBD1. V shed 1 base, J shed 6 bases, and the junction held 3 bases outside the gene matches. Looked up from germline, CDR1 is SNHLY and CDR2 is FYNNEI. This CDR3 has 14 amino acids. CDR3 nucleotide sequence: TGTGCCAGCAGTGAAGTGGGGACAGGGAATGGCTACACCTTC. Its protein product is CASSEVGTGNGYTF.

The V and J genes are TRBV23-1 and TRBJ1-5; 7 positions agree with TRBD1. TRBV23-1 is marked as an open reading frame, function uncertain. The CDR3 extends over 16 amino acids. V lost 0 bases, J lost 2 bases, and 4 bases stayed unmatched. CDR3 amino acids: CASSQSKTGRNQPQHF. The CDR3 DNA reads TGCGCCAGCAGTCAATCGAAGACAGGGCGCAATCAGCCCCAGCATTTT.

V gene TRBV5-1 combines with J gene TRBJ2-3; TRBD2 matches at 10 bases. The CDR3 sequence is 18 residues long. With V trimmed by 0 bases and J by 0 bases, 7 bases remained unmatched. Per the germline V gene, CDR1 is SGHRS and CDR2 is YFSETQ. The CDR3 loop is CASSLEGLAGVSTDTQYF. In DNA, the CDR3 is TGCGCCAGCAGCTTGGAGGGGCTAGCGGGGGTGAGCACAGATACGCAGTATTTT.